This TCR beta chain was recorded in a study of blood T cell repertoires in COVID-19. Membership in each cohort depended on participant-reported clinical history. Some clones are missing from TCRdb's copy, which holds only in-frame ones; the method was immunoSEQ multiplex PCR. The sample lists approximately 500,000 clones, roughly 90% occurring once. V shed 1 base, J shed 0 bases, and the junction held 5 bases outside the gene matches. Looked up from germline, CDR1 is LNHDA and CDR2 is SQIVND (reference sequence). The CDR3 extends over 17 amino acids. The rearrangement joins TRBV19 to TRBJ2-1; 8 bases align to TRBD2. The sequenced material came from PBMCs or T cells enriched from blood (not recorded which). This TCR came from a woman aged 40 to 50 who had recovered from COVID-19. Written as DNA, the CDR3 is TGTGCCAGTAGTATAGGTCCAGCGGGAGCCTCCTACAATGAGCAGTTCTTC. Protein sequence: CASSIGPAGASYNEQFF.